This TCR beta chain was profiled in a study of cytotoxic CD8 clonotypes in ibrutinib-treated CLL. Measured with immunoSEQ multiplex PCR; TCRdb has only the in-frame clones, and not every one. The repertoire has 30,000 or so clones, about 70% of them found once; the top ten carry 51%. Study-wide results and limits: A rise in clonality was seen at ibrutinib response, and a fall back toward baseline was seen at progression.

A remark on this clone: Its antigen is still unknown.

This sequence was found in a human donor with chronic lymphocytic leukemia. The sample consisted of PBMCs, taken after 36 months of ibrutinib treatment.

For the CDR3, the DNA is TGCAGCGCGCCCGACAGGGAGGAAGATACGCAGTATTTT. It specifies CSAPDREEDTQYF. The chain has TRBV29-1 and TRBJ2-3, with a tentative D call TRBD1 (7 bases). The V end lost 7 bases, the J end lost 5 bases, and 16 bases lay between the germline ends. Germline assignment: CDR1 SQVTM and CDR2 ANQGSEA. This CDR3 has 13 residues.